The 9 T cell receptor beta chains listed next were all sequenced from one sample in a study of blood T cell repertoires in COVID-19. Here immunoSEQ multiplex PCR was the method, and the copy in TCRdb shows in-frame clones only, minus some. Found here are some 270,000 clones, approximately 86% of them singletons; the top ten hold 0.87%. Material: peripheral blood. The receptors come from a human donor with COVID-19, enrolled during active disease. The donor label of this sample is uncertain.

The CDR3 DNA reads as TGTGCCAGCAGGCTCGCCCAGGGAGGCTCCTACGAGCAGTACTTC. Translated: CASRLAQGGSYEQYF. The V and J genes are TRBV7-9 and TRBJ2-7, with a tentative D call TRBD2 (6 bases). CDR1 is SEHNR and CDR2 is FQNEAQ in the germline V gene (reference sequence). Trimming stripped 6 bases from V and 0 bases from J, with 15 bases between. This CDR3 spans 15 amino acids.

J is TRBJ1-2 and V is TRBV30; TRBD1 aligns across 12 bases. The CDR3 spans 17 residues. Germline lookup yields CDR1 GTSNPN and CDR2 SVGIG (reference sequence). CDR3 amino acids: CASKAGTGGVKEDGYTF. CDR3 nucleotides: TGTGCATCAAAAGCCGGGACAGGGGGCGTCAAAGAGGATGGCTACACCTTC.

The CDR3 region has the DNA TGTGCCAGTAGTTTAAGGACTAGCCTTGAGCAGTTCTTC. Translation: CASSLRTSLEQFF. J is TRBJ2-1 and V is TRBV19; 8 nucleotides match TRBD2. The V and J ends lost 5 bases and 9 bases, in that order; junction bases with no gene match: 6. CDR1 and CDR2 from the germline V gene are LNHDA and SQIVND (reference sequence). This CDR3 region has 13 residues.

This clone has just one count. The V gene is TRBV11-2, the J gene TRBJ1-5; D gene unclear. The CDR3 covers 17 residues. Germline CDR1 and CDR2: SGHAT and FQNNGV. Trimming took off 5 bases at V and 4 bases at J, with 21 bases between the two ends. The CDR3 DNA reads TGTGCCAGCAGCCCGCCGCGGGCACAAGGTCAGAATCAGCCCCAGCATTTT. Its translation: CASSPPRAQGQNQPQHF. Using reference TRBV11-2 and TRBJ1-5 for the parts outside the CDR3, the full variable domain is EAGVAQSPRYKIIEKRQSVAFWCNPISGHATLYWYQQILGQGPKLLIQFQNNGVVDDSQLPKDRFSAERLKGVDSTLKIQPAKLEDSAVYLCASSPPRAQGQNQPQHFGDGTRLSIL.

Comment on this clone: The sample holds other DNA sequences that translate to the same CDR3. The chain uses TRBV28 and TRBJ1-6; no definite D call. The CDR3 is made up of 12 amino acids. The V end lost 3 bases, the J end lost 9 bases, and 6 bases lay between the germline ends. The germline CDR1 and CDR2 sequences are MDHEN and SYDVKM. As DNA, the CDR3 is TGTGCCAGCAGTTTCCGGGGTTCACCCCTCCACTTT. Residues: CASSFRGSPLHF.

CDR3 residues: CASAVQAGANVLTF. The DNA of the CDR3 is TGTGCCAGCGCTGTTCAGGCCGGGGCCAACGTCCTGACTTTC. The chain joins TRBV2 to TRBJ2-6, with no clear D. Between the trimmed V and J ends, which lost 8 bases and 4 bases, there was a span of 12 bases. This CDR3 is built from 14 residues. Germline V gives CDR1 SNHLY, CDR2 FYNNEI.

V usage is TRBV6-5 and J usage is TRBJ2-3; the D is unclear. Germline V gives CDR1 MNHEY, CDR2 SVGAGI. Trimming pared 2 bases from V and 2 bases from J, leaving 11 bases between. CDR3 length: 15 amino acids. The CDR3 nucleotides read TGTGCCAGCAGTTACGCAGGAACCAACACAGATACGCAGTATTTT. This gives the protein CASSYAGTNTDTQYF.

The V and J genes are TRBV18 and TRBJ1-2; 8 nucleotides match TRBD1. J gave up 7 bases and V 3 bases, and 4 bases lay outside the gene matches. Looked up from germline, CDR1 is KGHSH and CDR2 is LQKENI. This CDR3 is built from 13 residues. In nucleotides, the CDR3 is TGTGCCAGCTCACCCCGACAGGGGTTTGGCTACACCTTC. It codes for CASSPRQGFGYTF.

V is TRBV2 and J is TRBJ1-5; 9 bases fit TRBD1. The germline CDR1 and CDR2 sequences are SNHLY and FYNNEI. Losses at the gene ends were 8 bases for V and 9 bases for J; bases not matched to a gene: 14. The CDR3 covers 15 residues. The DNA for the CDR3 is TGTGCCAGCGCCAGTCCGGGACAGGGTCCTGGGCCCCAGCATTTT. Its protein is CASASPGQGPGPQHF.